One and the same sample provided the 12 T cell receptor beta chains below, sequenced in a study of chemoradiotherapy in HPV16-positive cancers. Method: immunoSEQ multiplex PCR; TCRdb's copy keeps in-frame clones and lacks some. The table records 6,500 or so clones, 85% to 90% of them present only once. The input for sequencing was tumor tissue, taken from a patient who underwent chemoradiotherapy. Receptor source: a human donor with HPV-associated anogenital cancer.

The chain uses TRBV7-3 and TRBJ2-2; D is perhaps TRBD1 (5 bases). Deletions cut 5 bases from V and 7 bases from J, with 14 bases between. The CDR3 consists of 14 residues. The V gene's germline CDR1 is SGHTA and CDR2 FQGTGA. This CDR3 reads CASSPQGEGGELFF. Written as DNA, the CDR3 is TGTGCCAGCAGCCCCCAAGGGGAAGGCGGGGAGCTGTTTTTT.

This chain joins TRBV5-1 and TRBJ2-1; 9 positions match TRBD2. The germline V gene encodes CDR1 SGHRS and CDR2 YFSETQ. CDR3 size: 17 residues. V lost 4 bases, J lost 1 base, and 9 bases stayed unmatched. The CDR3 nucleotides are TGCGCCAGCAGCGAGGTTAGCGGGAGCGGATCCTACAATGAGCAGTTCTTC. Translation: CASSEVSGSGSYNEQFF.

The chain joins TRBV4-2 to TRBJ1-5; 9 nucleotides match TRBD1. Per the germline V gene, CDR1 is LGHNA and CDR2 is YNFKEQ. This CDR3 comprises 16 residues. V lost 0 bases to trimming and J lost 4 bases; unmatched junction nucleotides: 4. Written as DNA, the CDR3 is TGTGCCAGCAGCCAAGATCCCGGGACAGGGAATCAGCCCCAGCATTTT. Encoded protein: CASSQDPGTGNQPQHF.

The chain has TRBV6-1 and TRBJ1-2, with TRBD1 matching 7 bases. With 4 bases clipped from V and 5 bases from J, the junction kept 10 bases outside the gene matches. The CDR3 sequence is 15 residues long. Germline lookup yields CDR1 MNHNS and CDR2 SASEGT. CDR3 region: CASSVNSGTAYGYTF. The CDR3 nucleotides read TGTGCCAGCAGTGTGAACTCCGGGACAGCTTATGGCTACACCTTC.

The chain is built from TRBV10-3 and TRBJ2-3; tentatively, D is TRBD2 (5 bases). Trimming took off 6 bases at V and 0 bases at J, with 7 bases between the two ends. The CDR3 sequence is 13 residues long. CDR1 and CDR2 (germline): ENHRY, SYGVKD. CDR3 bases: TGTGCCATCAGGTCGGGGAGCACAGATACGCAGTATTTT. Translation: CAIRSGSTDTQYF.

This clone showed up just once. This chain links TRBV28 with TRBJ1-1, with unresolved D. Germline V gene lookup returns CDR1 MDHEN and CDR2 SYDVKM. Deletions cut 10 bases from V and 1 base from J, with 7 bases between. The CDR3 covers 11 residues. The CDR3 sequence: CATRTNTEAFF. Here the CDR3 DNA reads TGTGCCACCCGGACGAACACTGAAGCTTTCTTT.

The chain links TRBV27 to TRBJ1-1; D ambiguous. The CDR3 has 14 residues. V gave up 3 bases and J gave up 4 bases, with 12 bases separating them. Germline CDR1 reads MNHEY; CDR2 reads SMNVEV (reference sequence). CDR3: CASSLGSRGTEAFF. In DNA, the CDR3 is TGTGCCAGCAGTTTGGGCAGTAGAGGCACTGAAGCTTTCTTT.

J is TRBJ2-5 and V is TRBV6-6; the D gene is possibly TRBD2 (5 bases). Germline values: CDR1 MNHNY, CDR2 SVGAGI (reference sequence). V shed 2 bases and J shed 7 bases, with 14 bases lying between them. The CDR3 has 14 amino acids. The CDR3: CASSYGSGVGTQYF. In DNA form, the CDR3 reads TGTGCCAGCAGTTACGGGAGTGGGGTCGGGACCCAGTACTTC.

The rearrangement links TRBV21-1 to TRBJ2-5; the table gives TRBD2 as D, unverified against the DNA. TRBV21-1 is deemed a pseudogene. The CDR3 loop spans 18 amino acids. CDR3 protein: CASSGTSGSPEGQETQYF. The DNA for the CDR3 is TGTGCCAGCAGCGGGACTAGCGGGAGCCCCGAGGGCCAAGAGACCCAGTACTTC.

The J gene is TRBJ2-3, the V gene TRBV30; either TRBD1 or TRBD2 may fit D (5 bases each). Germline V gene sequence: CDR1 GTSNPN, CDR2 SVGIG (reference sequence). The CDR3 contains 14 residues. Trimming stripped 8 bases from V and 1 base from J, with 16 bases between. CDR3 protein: CAAEGSAGTDTQYF. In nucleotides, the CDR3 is TGTGCCGCTGAGGGGAGCGCCGGCACAGATACGCAGTATTTT.

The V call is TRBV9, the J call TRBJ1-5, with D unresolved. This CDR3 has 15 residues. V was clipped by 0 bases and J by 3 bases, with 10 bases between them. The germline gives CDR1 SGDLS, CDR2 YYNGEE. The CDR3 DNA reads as TGTGCCAGCAGCGTAGATGTGGGGTCCAATCAGCCCCAGCATTTT. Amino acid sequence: CASSVDVGSNQPQHF.

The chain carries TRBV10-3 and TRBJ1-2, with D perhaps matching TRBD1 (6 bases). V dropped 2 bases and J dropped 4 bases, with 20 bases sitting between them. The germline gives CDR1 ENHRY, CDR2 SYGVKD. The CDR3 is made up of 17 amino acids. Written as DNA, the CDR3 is TGTGCCATCAGTGAGATCGGCTTCCGGACAGAACGCTATGGCTACACCTTC. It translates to CAISEIGFRTERYGYTF.